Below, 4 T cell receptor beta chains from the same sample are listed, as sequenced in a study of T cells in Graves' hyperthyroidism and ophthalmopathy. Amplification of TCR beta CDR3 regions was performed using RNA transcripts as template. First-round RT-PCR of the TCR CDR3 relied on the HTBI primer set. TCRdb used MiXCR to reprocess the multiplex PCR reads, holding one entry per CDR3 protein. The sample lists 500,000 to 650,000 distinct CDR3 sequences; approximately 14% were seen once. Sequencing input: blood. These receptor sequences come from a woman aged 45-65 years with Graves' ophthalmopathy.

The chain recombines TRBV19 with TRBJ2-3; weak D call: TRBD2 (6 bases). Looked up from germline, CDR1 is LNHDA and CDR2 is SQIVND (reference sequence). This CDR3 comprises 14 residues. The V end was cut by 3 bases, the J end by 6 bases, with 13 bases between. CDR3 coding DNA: TGTGCCAGTAGTATTGGAGGGGTCCTGGATACGCAGTATTTT. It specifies CASSIGGVLDTQYF.

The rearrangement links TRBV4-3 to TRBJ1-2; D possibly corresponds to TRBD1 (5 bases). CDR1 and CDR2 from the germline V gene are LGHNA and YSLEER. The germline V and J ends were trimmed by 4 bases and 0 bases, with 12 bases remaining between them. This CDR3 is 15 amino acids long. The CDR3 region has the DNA TGCGCCAGCAGCCGGGGGATTGGAGCTAACTATGGCTACACCTTC. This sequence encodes CASSRGIGANYGYTF.

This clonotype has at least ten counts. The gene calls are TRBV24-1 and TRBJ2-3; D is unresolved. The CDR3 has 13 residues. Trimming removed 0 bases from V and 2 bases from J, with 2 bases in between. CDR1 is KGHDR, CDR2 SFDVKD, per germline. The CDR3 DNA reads TGTGCCACCAGTGATTTGCCCACAGATACGCAGTATTTT. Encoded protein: CATSDLPTDTQYF.

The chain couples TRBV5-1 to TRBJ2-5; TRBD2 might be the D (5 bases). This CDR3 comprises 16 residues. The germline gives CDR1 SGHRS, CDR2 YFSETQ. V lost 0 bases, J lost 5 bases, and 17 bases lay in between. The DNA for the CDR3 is TGCGCCAGCAGCTTGGCTCCTGCTAATACGGGGGAGACCCAGTACTTC. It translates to CASSLAPANTGETQYF.